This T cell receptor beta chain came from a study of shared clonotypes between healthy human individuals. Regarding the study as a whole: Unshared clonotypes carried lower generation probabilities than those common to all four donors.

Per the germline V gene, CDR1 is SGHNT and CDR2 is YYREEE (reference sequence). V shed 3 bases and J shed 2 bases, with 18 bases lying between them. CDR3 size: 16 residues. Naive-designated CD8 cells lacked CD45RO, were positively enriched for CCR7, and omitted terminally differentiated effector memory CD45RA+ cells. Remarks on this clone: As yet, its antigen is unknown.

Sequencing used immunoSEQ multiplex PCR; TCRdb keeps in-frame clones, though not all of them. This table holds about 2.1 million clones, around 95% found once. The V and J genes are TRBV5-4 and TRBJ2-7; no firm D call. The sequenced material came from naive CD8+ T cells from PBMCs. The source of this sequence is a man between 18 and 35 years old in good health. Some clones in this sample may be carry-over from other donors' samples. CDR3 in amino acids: CASSSEDLLGPYEQYF. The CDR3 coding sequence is TGTGCCAGCAGCTCAGAGGACCTCTTAGGCCCCTACGAGCAGTACTTC.